This T cell receptor beta chain comes out of a study of blood T cell repertoires in COVID-19. The assay was immunoSEQ multiplex PCR, and TCRdb's table has in-frame clones only and misses some. The table has roughly 150,000 clones, approximately 83% seen once; the top ten hold roughly 2%. This clonotype originated in a woman over 75 with acute or convalescent COVID-19. The sample comprised peripheral blood.

Here the CDR3 reads CASSQQGFSTDTQYF. CDR3 DNA sequence: TGTGCCAGCAGCCAACAGGGTTTTAGCACAGATACGCAGTATTTT. The chain uses TRBV11-1 and TRBJ2-3, with D possibly matching TRBD1 (6 bases). The germline CDR1 and CDR2 sequences are SGHAT and FQDESV (reference sequence). This CDR3 is 15 amino acids long. The V end was cut by 5 bases, the J end by 0 bases, with 12 bases between.